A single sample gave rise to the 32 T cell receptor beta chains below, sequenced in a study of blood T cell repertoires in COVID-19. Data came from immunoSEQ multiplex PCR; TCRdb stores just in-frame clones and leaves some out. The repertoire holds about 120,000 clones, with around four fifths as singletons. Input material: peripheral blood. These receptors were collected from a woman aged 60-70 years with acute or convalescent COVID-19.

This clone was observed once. The CDR3 is CASSSDRLGETQYF. The CDR3 bases are TGCGCCAGCAGCTCCGACAGGCTAGGAGAGACCCAGTACTTC. The chain links TRBV5-1 to TRBJ2-5; weak D call: TRBD1 (6 bases). Looked up from germline, CDR1 is SGHRS and CDR2 is YFSETQ. Trimming stripped 3 bases from V and 4 bases from J, with 13 bases between. This CDR3 has 14 amino acids.

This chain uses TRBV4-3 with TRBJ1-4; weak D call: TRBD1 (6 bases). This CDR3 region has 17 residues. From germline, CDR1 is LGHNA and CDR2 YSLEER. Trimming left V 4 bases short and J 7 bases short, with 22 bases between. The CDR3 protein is CASSRLSSTGWTEKLFF. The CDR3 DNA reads TGCGCCAGCAGCCGCCTTAGCTCGACAGGTTGGACTGAAAAACTGTTTTTT.

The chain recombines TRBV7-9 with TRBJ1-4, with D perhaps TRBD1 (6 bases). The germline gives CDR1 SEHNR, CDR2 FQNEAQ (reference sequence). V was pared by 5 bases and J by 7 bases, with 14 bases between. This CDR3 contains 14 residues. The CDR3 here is CASSPDRTAEKLFF. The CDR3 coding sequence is TGTGCCAGCAGCCCGGACAGAACGGCTGAAAAACTGTTTTTT. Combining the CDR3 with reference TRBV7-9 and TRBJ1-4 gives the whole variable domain DTGVSQNPRHKITKRGQNVTFRCDPISEHNRLYWYRQTLGQGPEFLTYFQNEAQLEKSRLLSDRFSAERPKGSFSTLEIQRTEQGDSAMYLCASSPDRTAEKLFFGSGTQLSVL.

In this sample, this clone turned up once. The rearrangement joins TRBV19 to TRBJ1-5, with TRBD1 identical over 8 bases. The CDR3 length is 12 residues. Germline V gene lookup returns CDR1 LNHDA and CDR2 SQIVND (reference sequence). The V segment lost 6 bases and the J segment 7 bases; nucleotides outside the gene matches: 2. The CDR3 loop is CASRTGEQPQHF. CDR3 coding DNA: TGTGCCAGTAGGACAGGGGAACAGCCCCAGCATTTT.

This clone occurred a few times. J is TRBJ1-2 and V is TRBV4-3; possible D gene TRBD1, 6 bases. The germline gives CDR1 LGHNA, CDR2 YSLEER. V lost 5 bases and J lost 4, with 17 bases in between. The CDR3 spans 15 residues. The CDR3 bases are TGCGCCAGCAGCTCGTCGCGGGGGGCCACCTATGGCTACACCTTC. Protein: CASSSSRGATYGYTF.

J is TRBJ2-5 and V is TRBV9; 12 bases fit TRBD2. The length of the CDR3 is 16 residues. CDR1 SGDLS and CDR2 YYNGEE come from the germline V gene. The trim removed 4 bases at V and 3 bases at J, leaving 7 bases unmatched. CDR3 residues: CASSPGLAGYEETQYF. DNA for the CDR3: TGTGCCAGCAGCCCCGGACTAGCGGGGTACGAAGAGACCCAGTACTTC.

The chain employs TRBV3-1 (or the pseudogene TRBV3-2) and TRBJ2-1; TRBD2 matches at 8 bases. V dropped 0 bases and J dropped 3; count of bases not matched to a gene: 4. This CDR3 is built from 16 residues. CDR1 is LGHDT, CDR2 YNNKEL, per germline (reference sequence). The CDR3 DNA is TGTGCCAGCAGCCAAGAAACTAGCGGTAACTACAATGAGCAGTTCTTC. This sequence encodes CASSQETSGNYNEQFF.

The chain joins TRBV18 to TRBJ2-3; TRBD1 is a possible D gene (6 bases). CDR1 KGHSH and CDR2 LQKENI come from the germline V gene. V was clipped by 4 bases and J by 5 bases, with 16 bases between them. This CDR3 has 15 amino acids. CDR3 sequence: CASSQSHQGLDTQYF. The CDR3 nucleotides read TGTGCCAGCTCACAAAGCCATCAGGGGTTAGATACGCAGTATTTT.

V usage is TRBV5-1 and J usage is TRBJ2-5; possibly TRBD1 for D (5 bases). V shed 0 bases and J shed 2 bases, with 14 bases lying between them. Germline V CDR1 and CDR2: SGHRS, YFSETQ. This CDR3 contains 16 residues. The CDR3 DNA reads TGCGCCAGCAGCTTGGCCCCCCAGGGCGTTCAAGAGACCCAGTACTTC. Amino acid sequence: CASSLAPQGVQETQYF.

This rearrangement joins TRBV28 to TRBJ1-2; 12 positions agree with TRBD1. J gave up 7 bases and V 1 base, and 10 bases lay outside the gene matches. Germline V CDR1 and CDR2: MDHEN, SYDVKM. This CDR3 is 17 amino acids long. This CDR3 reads CASSLLGDRGRQGGYTF. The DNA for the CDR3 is TGTGCCAGCAGTTTATTAGGGGACAGGGGGCGCCAGGGTGGCTACACCTTC.

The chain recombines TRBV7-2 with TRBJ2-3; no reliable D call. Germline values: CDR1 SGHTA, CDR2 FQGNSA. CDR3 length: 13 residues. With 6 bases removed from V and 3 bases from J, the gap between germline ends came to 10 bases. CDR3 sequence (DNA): TGTGCCAGCAGTTCACAGCAGACAGATACGCAGTATTTT. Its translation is CASSSQQTDTQYF. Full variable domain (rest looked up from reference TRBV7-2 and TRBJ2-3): GAGVSQSPSNKVTEKGKDVELRCDPISGHTALYWYRQSLGQGLEFLIYFQGNSAPDKSGLPSDRFSAERTGGSVSTLTIQRTQQEDSAVYLCASSSQQTDTQYFGPGTRLTVL.

The CDR3 bases are TGTGCCAGCAGTCCCGACAGGTCCGGCTCTGGGGCCAACGTCCTGACTTTC. Its translation is CASSPDRSGSGANVLTF. This rearrangement joins TRBV2 to TRBJ2-6; tentative D call: TRBD1 (6 bases). This CDR3 is built from 17 residues. Trimming cost V 5 bases and J 0 bases, with 14 bases left between them. CDR1 and CDR2 from the germline V gene are SNHLY and FYNNEI. Based on the CDR3 plus reference TRBV2 and TRBJ2-6, the full variable domain is EPEVTQTPSHQVTQMGQEVILRCVPISNHLYFYWYRQILGQKVEFLVSFYNNEISEKSEIFDDQFSVERPDGSNFTLKIRSTKLEDSAMYFCASSPDRSGSGANVLTFGAGSRLTVL.

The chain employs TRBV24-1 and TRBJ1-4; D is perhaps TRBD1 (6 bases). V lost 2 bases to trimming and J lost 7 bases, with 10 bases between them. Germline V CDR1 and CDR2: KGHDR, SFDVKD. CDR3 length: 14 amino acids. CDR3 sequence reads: CATSDSLDSEKLFF. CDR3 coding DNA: TGTGCCACCAGTGATTCTTTGGACAGTGAAAAACTGTTTTTT.

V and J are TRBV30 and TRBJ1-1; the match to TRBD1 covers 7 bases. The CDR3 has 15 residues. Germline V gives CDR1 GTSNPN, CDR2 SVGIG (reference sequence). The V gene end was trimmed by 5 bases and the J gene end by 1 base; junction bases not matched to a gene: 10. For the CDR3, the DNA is TGTGCCTGGGGAAACAGGGGTTTGCAGAACACTGAAGCTTTCTTT. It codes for CAWGNRGLQNTEAFF.

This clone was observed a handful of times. CDR3 nucleotide sequence: TGTGCCACCAGTCCCGGAGCTGGAAACACCATATATTTT. Protein product: CATSPGAGNTIYF. The V call is TRBV24-1, the J call TRBJ1-3; the D is unclear. Germline CDR1 and CDR2: KGHDR and SFDVKD. Trimming stripped 6 bases from V and 2 bases from J, with 7 bases between. The CDR3 has 13 amino acids.

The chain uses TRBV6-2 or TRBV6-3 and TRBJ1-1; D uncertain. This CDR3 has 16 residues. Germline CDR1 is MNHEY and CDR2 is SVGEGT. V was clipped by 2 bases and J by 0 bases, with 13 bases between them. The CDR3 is CASSYLVGAMNTEAFF. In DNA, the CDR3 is TGTGCCAGCAGTTACCTGGTGGGAGCCATGAACACTGAAGCTTTCTTT.

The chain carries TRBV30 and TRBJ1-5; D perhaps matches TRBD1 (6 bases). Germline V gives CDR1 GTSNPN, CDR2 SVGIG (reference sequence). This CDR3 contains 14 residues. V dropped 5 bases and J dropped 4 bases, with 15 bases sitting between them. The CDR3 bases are TGTGCCTGGTCCCAAAGGGGGTATAATCAGCCCCAGCATTTT. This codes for CAWSQRGYNQPQHF.

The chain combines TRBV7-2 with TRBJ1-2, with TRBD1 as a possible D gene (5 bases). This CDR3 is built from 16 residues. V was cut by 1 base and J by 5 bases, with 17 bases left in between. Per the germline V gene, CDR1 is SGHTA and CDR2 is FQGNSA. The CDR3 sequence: CASSLVAVQGLYGYTF. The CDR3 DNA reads TGTGCCAGCAGCTTAGTCGCCGTCCAGGGACTTTATGGCTACACCTTC.

This CDR3 reads CASTPYGGYTGELFF. CDR3 nucleotides: TGTGCCAGCACCCCGTACGGGGGGTACACCGGGGAGCTGTTTTTT. The V gene is TRBV9, the J gene TRBJ2-2; 7 bases agree with TRBD2. V lost 6 bases to trimming and J lost 3 bases; unmatched junction nucleotides: 8. Per the germline V gene, CDR1 is SGDLS and CDR2 is YYNGEE. The CDR3 has 15 amino acids.

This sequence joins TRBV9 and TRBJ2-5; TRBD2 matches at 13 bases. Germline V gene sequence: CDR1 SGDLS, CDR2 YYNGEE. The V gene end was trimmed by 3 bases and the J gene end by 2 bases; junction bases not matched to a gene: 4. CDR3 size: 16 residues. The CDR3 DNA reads TGTGCCAGCAGCGAACAACTAGCGGGGGGGCAAGAGACCCAGTACTTC. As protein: CASSEQLAGGQETQYF.

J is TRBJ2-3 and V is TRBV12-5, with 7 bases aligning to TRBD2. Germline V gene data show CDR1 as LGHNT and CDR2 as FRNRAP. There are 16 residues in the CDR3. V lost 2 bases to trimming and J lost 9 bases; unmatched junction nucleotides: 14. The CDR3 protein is CASGLQLAVTSGTQYF. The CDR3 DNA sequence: TGTGCTAGTGGTTTGCAGCTAGCGGTGACGTCTGGAACGCAGTATTTT.

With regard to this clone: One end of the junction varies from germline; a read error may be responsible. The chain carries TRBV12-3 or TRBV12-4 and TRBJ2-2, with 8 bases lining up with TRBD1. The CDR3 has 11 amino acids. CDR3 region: CASSPQGVLFF. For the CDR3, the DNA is TGTGCCAGCAGCCCACAGGGGGTGCTGTTTTTT.

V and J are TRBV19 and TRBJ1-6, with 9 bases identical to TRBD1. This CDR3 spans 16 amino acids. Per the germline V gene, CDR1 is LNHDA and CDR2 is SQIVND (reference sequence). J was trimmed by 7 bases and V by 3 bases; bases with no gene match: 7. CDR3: CASSIRTGVSNSPLHF. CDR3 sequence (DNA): TGTGCCAGTAGTATTCGGACAGGGGTGTCGAATTCACCCCTCCACTTT.

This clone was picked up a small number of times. The CDR3 nucleotides are TGTGCCAGCAGCTACGACATTTACTCCTACGAGCAGTACTTC. This encodes CASSYDIYSYEQYF. This chain connects TRBV2 to TRBJ2-7, with unresolved D. Germline V gene sequence: CDR1 SNHLY, CDR2 FYNNEI. The V end was cut by 6 bases, the J end by 0 bases, with 12 bases between. This CDR3 is built from 14 residues.

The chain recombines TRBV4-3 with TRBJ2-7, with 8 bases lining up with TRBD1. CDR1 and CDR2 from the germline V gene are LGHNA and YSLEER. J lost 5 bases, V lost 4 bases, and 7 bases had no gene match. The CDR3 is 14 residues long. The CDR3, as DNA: TGCGCCAGCAGCCCCAGGGGGCTAATGGACGAGCAGTACTTC. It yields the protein CASSPRGLMDEQYF.

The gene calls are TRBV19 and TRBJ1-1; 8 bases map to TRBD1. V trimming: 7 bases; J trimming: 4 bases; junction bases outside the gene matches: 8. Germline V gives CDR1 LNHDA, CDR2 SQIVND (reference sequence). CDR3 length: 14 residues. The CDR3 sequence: CASTGQVGGTEAFF. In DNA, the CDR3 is TGTGCCAGTACGGGACAGGTAGGAGGCACTGAAGCTTTCTTT.

CDR3 amino acids: CASSSILAGFTDTQYF. CDR3 sequence (DNA): TGTGCCAGCAGTTCTATTCTAGCAGGTTTCACAGATACGCAGTATTTT. The chain links TRBV27 to TRBJ2-3, with D maybe TRBD2 (5 bases). Trimming shortened V by 4 bases and J by 2 bases, and 16 bases separated the two germline ends. Germline V CDR1 and CDR2: MNHEY, SMNVEV (reference sequence). The CDR3 totals 16 residues.

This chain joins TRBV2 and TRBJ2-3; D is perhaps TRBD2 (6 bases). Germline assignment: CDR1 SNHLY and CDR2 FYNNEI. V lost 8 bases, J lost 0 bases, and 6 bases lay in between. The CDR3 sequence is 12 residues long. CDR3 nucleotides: TGTGCCAGCGGGGGGAGCACAGATACGCAGTATTTT. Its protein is CASGGSTDTQYF.

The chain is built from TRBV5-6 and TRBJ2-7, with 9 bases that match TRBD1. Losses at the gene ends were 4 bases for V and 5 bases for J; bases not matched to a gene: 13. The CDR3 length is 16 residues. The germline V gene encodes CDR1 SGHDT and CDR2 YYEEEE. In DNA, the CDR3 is TGTGCCAGCAGCGTCGCTCTGGGACAGGGTAGCCACGAGCAGTACTTC. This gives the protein CASSVALGQGSHEQYF.

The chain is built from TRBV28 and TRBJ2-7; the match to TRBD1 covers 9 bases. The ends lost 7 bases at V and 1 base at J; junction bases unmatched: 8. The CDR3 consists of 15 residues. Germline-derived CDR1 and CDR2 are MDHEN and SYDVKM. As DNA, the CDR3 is TGTGCCAGCACCACCCTAGGGACAGGGTCCTACGAGCAGTACTTC. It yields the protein CASTTLGTGSYEQYF.

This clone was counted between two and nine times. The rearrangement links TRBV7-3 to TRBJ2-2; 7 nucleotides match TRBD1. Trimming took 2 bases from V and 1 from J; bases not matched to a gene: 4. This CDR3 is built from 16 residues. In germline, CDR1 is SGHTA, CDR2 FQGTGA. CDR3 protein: CASSLEGAGNTGELFF. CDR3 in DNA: TGTGCCAGCAGCTTAGAGGGGGCAGGGAACACCGGGGAGCTGTTTTTT.

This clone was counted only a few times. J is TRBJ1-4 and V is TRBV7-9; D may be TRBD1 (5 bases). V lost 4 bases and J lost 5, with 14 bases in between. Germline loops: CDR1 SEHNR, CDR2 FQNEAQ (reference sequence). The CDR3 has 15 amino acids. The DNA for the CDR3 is TGTGCCAGCAGCTCCCGCAGGGATCTGAATGAAAAACTGTTTTTT. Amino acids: CASSSRRDLNEKLFF.